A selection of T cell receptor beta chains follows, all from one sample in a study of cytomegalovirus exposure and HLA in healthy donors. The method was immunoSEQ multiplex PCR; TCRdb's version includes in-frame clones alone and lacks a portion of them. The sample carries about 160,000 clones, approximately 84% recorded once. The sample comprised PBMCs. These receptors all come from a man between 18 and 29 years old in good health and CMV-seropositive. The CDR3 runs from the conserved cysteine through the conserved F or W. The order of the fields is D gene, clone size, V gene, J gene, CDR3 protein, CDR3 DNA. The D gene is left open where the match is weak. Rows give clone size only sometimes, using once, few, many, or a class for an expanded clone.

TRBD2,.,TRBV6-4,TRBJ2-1,CASSESSGGDYNEQFF,TGTGCCAGCAGTGAATCTAGCGGGGGAGATTACAATGAGCAGTTCTTC
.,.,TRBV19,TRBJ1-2,CASTPADRYGYTF,TGTGCCAGTACCCCGGCGGATAGGTATGGCTACACCTTC
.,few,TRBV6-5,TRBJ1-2,CASSFVEATYYGYTF,TGTGCCAGCAGTTTCGTTGAAGCGACGTACTATGGCTACACCTTC
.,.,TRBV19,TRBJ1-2,CASSIDPRQGAFSDGYTF,TGTGCCAGTAGTATAGATCCGAGGCAGGGCGCATTTTCGGATGGCTACACCTTC
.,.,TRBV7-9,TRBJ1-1,CASSLEGGMNTEAFF,TGTGCCAGCAGCTTAGAAGGGGGTATGAACACTGAAGCTTTCTTT
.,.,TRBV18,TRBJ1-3,CASSSGTLSGNTIYF,TGTGCCAGCTCATCAGGAACTCTCTCTGGAAACACCATATATTTT
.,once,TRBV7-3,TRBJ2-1,CASSFGQSGEQFF,TGTGCCAGCAGCTTCGGACAGTCGGGTGAGCAGTTCTTC
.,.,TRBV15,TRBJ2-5,CATSRDLGGGETQYF,TGTGCCACCAGCAGAGATCTTGGCGGGGGCGAGACCCAGTACTTC
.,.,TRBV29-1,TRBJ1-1,CSVEREEAFF,TGCAGCGTTGAGCGGGAAGAAGCTTTCTTT
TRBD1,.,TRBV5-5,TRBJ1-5,CASSAGQASNQPQHF,TGTGCCAGCAGCGCGGGACAGGCCAGCAATCAGCCCCAGCATTTT
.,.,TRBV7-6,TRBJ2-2,CASSPRGGTGELFF,TGTGCCAGCAGTCCTAGGGGGGGGACCGGGGAGCTGTTTTTT
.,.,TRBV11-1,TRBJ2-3,CASSLPAGDSTDTQYF,TGTGCCAGCAGCCTCCCAGCGGGCGATAGCACAGATACGCAGTATTTT
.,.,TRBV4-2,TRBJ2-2,CASLLDLNTGELFF,TGTGCCAGCTTATTAGATCTAAACACCGGGGAGCTGTTTTTT
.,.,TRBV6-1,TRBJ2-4,CASRLDIAKNIQYF,TGTGCCAGCAGACTAGACATAGCCAAAAACATTCAGTACTTC
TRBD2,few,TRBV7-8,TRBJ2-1,CASSLVGGGYEQFF,TGTGCCAGCAGCTTAGTTGGGGGGGGTTATGAGCAGTTCTTC
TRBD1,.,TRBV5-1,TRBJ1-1,CASSDGTGGGTEAFF,TGCGCCAGCAGCGACGGGACAGGCGGAGGCACTGAAGCTTTCTTT
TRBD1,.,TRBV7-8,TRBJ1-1,CASSLRGGRDTEAFF,TGTGCCAGCAGCCTCCGAGGGGGCCGGGACACTGAAGCTTTCTTT
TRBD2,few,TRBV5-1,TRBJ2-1,CASSSGTSGSYEQFF,TGCGCCAGCAGCTCCGGGACTAGCGGTTCATATGAGCAGTTCTTC
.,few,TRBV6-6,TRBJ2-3,CASSYLPSEGTQYF,TGTGCCAGCAGTTATTTGCCTTCTGAGGGTACGCAGTATTTT
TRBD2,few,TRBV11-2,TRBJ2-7,CASSLVPSGVEQYF,TGTGCCAGCAGCTTAGTCCCTAGCGGTGTCGAGCAGTACTTC
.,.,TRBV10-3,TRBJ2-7,CASALGSGEQYF,TGTGCCAGCGCACTAGGTTCGGGCGAGCAGTACTTC
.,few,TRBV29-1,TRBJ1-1,CSAQGTQGTEAFF,TGCAGCGCTCAAGGGACACAAGGAACTGAAGCTTTCTTT
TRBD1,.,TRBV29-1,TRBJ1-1,CSVEDYGTGVVAFF,TGCAGCGTTGAAGATTACGGGACAGGGGTTGTCGCTTTCTTT
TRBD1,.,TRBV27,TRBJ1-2,CASSPRDRPTYGYTF,TGTGCCAGCAGTCCCCGGGACAGGCCTACCTATGGCTACACCTTC
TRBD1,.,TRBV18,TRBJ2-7,CASFDSDRGYEQYF,TGTGCCAGCTTCGACTCGGACAGGGGCTACGAGCAGTACTTC
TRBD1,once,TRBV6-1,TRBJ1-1,CAGRQGAVTEAFF,TGTGCCGGCCGTCAGGGGGCCGTCACTGAAGCTTTCTTT
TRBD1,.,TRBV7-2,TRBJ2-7,CASSPSRGGPYEQYF,TGTGCCAGCAGCCCATCGAGAGGGGGCCCCTACGAGCAGTACTTC
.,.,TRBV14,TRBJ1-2,CASSQGVGDYGYTF,TGCGCCAGCAGCCAAGGGGTAGGGGACTATGGCTACACCTTC
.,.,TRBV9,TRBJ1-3,CASSGADSQRNTIYF,TGTGCCAGCAGCGGGGCGGACAGCCAGAGAAACACCATATATTTT
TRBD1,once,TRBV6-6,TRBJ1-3,CASSGTGGSGGNTIYF,TGTGCCAGCAGTGGGACAGGGGGCTCGGGTGGAAACACCATATATTTT
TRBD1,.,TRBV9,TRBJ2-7,CASSAGQGHYEQYF,TGTGCCAGCAGCGCGGGACAGGGGCACTACGAGCAGTACTTC
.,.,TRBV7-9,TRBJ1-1,CASSSLTGGGEAFF,TGTGCCAGCAGCTCCTTAACAGGCGGTGGTGAAGCTTTCTTT
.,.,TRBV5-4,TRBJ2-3,CASRSRTGDTQYF,TGTGCCAGCAGGTCGCGAACGGGAGATACGCAGTATTTT
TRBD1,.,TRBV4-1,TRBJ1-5,CASSQAFQGVNQPQHF,TGCGCCAGCAGCCAAGCTTTCCAGGGGGTCAATCAGCCCCAGCATTTT
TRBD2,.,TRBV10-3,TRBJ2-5,CAISGSASGGTQETQYF,TGTGCCATCAGTGGGAGCGCTAGCGGGGGGACTCAAGAGACCCAGTACTTC
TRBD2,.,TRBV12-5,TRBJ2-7,CASGLPLAGEAYEQYF,TGTGCTAGTGGTTTGCCTCTAGCGGGGGAGGCCTACGAGCAGTACTTC
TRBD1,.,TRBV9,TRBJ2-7,CASSKGQASYEQYF,TGTGCCAGCAGCAAGGGACAGGCCTCCTACGAGCAGTACTTC
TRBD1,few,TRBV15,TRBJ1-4,CATSLGPGQGNIREKLFF,TGTGCCACCAGCCTAGGCCCGGGACAGGGTAATATACGGGAAAAACTGTTTTTT
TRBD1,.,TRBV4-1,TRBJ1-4,CASSQDRGSNEKLFF,TGCGCCAGCAGCCAGGACAGGGGTAGTAATGAAAAACTGTTTTTT
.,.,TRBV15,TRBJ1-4,CATNREGVGEKLFF,TGTGCCACCAACCGCGAGGGGGTCGGGGAAAAACTGTTTTTT
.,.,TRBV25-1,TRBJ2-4,CASSVGGAAKNIQYF,TGTGCCAGCAGTGTAGGGGGGGCGGCCAAAAACATTCAGTACTTC
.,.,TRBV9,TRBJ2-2,CASSVYPGELFF,TGTGCCAGCAGCGTATATCCCGGGGAGCTGTTTTTT
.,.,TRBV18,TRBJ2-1,CASSPPAGIEQFF,TGTGCCAGCTCACCACCTGCAGGAATCGAGCAGTTCTTC
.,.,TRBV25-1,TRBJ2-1,CASSPDRDTSYNEQFF,TGTGCCAGCAGTCCAGACCGGGACACGTCCTACAATGAGCAGTTCTTC
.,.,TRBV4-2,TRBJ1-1,CASSQRGRGDTEAFF,TGTGCCAGCAGCCAGCGGGGCAGAGGGGACACTGAAGCTTTCTTT
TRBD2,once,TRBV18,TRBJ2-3,CASSGPRGGASDTQYF,TGTGCCAGCTCAGGACCTCGGGGGGGGGCCTCAGATACGCAGTATTTT
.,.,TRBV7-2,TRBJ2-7,CASSLAHGGNRPYEQYF,TGTGCCAGCAGCTTAGCGCATGGAGGGAATCGACCCTACGAGCAGTACTTC
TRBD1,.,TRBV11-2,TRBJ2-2,CASSPIGQVGAGELFF,TGTGCCAGCAGCCCAATTGGACAGGTTGGGGCCGGGGAGCTGTTTTTT